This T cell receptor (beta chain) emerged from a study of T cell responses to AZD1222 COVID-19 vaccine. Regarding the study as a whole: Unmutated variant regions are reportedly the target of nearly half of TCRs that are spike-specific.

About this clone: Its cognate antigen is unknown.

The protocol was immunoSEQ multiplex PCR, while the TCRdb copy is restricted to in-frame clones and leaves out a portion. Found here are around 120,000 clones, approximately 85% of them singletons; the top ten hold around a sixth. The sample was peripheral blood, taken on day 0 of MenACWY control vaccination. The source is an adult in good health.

The CDR3 bases are TGCGCCAGCAGTGCCCTGAGCTCCTACGAGCAGTACTTC. Protein: CASSALSSYEQYF. The chain couples TRBV10-1 to TRBJ2-7; D is unclear. Germline CDR1 WNHNN, CDR2 SYGVQD (reference sequence). Trimming took off 4 bases at V and 0 bases at J, with 7 bases between the two ends. This CDR3 contains 13 residues.